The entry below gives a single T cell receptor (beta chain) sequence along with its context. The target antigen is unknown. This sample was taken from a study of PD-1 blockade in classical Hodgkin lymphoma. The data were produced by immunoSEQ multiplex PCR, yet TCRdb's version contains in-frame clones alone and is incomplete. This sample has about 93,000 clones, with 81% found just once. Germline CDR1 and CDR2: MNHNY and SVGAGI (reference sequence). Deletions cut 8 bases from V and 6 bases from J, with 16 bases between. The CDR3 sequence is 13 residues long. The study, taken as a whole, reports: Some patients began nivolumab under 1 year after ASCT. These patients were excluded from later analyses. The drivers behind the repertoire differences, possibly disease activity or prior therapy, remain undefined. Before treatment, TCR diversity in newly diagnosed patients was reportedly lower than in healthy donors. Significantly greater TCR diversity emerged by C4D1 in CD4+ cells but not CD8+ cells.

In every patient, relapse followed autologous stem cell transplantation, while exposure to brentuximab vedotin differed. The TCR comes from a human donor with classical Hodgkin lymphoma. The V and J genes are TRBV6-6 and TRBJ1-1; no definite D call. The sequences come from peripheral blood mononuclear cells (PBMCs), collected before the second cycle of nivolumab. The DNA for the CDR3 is TGTGCCAGCCGCCGGGAGGTGTTGTCTGAAGCTTTCTTT. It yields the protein CASRREVLSEAFF.